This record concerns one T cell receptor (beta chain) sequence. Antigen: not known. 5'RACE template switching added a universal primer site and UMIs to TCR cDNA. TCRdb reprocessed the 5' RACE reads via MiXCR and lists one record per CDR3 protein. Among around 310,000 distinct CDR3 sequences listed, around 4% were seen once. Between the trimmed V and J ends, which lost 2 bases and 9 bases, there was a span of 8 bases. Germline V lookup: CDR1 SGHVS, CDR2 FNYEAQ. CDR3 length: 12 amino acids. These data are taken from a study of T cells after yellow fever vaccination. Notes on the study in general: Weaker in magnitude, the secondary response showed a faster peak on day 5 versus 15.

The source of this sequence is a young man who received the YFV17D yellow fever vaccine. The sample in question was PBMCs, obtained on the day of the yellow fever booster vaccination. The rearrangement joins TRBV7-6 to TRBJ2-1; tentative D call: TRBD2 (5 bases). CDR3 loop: CASSLPGSEQFF. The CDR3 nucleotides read TGTGCCAGCAGCTTACCGGGATCTGAGCAGTTCTTC.